Here is one TCR beta chain with its context. Specified time point: pre-sensitization, week 0. Treatment indicated: therapeutic diphenylcyclopropenone sensitization with weekly scalp DPC. The authors' total RNA extraction used unfractionated whole blood. Each cDNA molecule in the library carried unique molecular identifiers. TCRdb recomputed calls from the RACE reads with MiXCR, one row per CDR3 protein. The sample lists under 40,000 distinct CDR3 sequences; roughly 12% were seen once. This entry belongs to a study of human T cells and chemical hapten exposure. Study summary: The patient population, which was mostly female, had alopecia areata, totalis or universalis. Yields of TCR per sample differed, chiefly owing to small differences in pooled library volume.

The CDR3 extends over 15 amino acids. Germline CDR1 SGHRS, CDR2 YFSETQ. Trimming cost V 4 bases and J 5 bases; bases outside gene matches: 6. Material: whole blood, obtained in connection with sensitization to the hapten diphenylcyclopropenone (DPC). The TCR comes from a woman aged 40-49 years with alopecia areata. Some clones in this sample may be carry-over from other donors' samples. The J gene is TRBJ2-5, the V gene TRBV5-1; 12 bases map to TRBD2. Here the CDR3 reads CASSDGTSGYETQYF. The CDR3 DNA reads as TGCGCCAGCAGCGATGGGACTAGCGGGTATGAGACCCAGTACTTC.